These T cell receptor beta chains were read from a single sample in a study of cytomegalovirus exposure and HLA in healthy donors. Assay used: immunoSEQ multiplex PCR; TCRdb lists only in-frame clones, some missing. The repertoire includes some 120,000 clones, roughly two thirds of them detected once, and over 2% sits in the top ten. Sequencing was performed on PBMCs. These receptors all come from a woman aged 25 to 39 in good health and CMV-seronegative. The CDR3 runs from the conserved cysteine through the conserved F or W. A D gene is named only where the DNA matches it firmly. Part of the rows lack a size; the others show once, few, many or a class for expanded clones.

d_call	j_call	v_call	clone_size	cdr3_aa	cdr3_nt
NA	TRBJ2-7	TRBV6-1	NA	CASSTRANSYEQYF	TGTGCCAGCAGTACGCGGGCCAATTCCTACGAGCAGTACTTC
NA	TRBJ2-3	TRBV29-1	few	CSVCYTDTQYF	TGCAGCGTTTGCTACACAGATACGCAGTATTTT
TRBD1	TRBJ1-5	TRBV28	NA	CASQGQPNQPQHF	TGTGCCAGCCAGGGACAGCCCAATCAGCCCCAGCATTTT
NA	TRBJ1-1	TRBV25-1	few	CASSDITGMLTEAFF	TGTGCCAGCAGTGACATAACAGGGATGCTCACTGAAGCTTTCTTT
TRBD1	TRBJ1-5	TRBV2	NA	CASSGSRDRGLDQPQHF	TGTGCCAGCAGTGGCAGCCGGGACAGGGGGCTCGATCAGCCCCAGCATTTT
NA	TRBJ2-2	TRBV4-1	NA	CASSQGWGVGELFF	TGCGCCAGCAGCCAAGGTTGGGGGGTCGGGGAGCTGTTTTTT
TRBD2	TRBJ2-1	TRBV7-3	NA	CASSQTLAGDEQFF	TGTGCCAGCAGCCAGACGCTAGCGGGGGATGAGCAGTTCTTC
NA	TRBJ1-5	TRBV4-1	few	CASSQLHGAAQPQHF	TGCGCCAGCAGCCAATTGCATGGCGCGGCTCAGCCCCAGCATTTT
NA	TRBJ2-6	TRBV7-2	NA	CASSLGSSGANVLTF	TGTGCCAGCAGCTTGGGGAGCTCTGGGGCCAACGTCCTGACTTTC
NA	TRBJ1-3	TRBV4-3	NA	CASSQNPPGESGNTIYF	TGCGCCAGCAGCCAAAACCCCCCAGGGGAGTCTGGAAACACCATATATTTT
TRBD1	TRBJ1-1	TRBV7-9	NA	CASSRRTGGTEAFF	TGTGCCAGCAGTCGTAGGACAGGGGGGACTGAAGCTTTCTTT
NA	TRBJ1-4	TRBV6-6	few	CASTPGQANEKLFF	TGTGCCAGCACCCCGGGACAAGCTAATGAAAAACTGTTTTTT
NA	TRBJ2-3	TRBV7-6	few	CASSYYSSTDTQYF	TGTGCCAGCAGCTACTATTCTAGCACAGATACGCAGTATTTT
NA	TRBJ2-3	TRBV27	NA	CASSAASPTDTQYF	TGTGCCAGCAGTGCGGCCAGCCCCACAGATACGCAGTATTTT
TRBD1	TRBJ2-4	TRBV5-6	NA	CASSARTGGNIQYF	TGTGCCAGCAGCGCCCGGACAGGCGGAAACATTCAGTACTTC
TRBD1	TRBJ2-6	TRBV6-6	NA	CASSSGGTGANVLTF	TGTGCCAGCAGTTCAGGGGGAACTGGGGCCAACGTCCTGACTTTC
TRBD2	TRBJ2-2	TRBV6-4	few	CASSDLAGSTGELFF	TGTGCCAGCAGTGATCTAGCGGGAAGCACCGGGGAGCTGTTTTTT
NA	TRBJ2-5	TRBV5-1	few	CASSLPGETQYF	TGCGCCAGCAGCTTGCCGGGAGAGACCCAGTACTTC